What follows are 24 T cell receptor beta chains derived from one specimen sequenced in a study of cytomegalovirus exposure and HLA in healthy donors. The PCR contained 60 Vbeta and 13 Jbeta primers. TCRdb's copy holds only in-frame clones and misses some; the assay was immunoSEQ multiplex PCR. Of roughly 140,000 clones in the sample, about 80% are singletons; the top ten hold around 2.4%. The sequencing input was PBMCs. The source is a woman aged 18-35 years in good health and CMV-seropositive.

The rearrangement joins TRBV7-9 to TRBJ1-3; 8 bases are a match to TRBD1. Germline V lookup: CDR1 SEHNR, CDR2 FQNEAQ (reference sequence). The CDR3 has 15 residues. Trimming removed 3 bases from V and 3 bases from J; junction bases left unmatched: 4. As DNA, the CDR3 is TGTGCCAGCAGCTTCGCAGGGGGCAGTGGAAACACCATATATTTT. It yields the protein CASSFAGGSGNTIYF. Drawing the rest from reference TRBV7-9 and TRBJ1-3, the complete variable domain is DTGVSQNPRHKITKRGQNVTFRCDPISEHNRLYWYRQTLGQGPEFLTYFQNEAQLEKSRLLSDRFSAERPKGSFSTLEIQRTEQGDSAMYLCASSFAGGSGNTIYFGEGSWLTVV.

In its sample, this clone was seen once. The V and J genes are TRBV28 and TRBJ1-1; 9 bases agree with TRBD1. V lost 5 bases to trimming and J lost 3 bases; unmatched junction nucleotides: 7. Germline V gives CDR1 MDHEN, CDR2 SYDVKM. The CDR3 is 15 amino acids. CDR3 residues: CASSGQGMWDTEAFF. CDR3 sequence (DNA): TGTGCCAGCAGTGGACAGGGGATGTGGGACACTGAAGCTTTCTTT.

This rearrangement joins TRBV27 to TRBJ1-1; no firm D call. Germline values: CDR1 MNHEY, CDR2 SMNVEV (reference sequence). This CDR3 region has 14 residues. Trimming pared 5 bases from V and 1 base from J, leaving 11 bases between. The CDR3 loop is CASSRQAKNTEAFF. The CDR3, as DNA: TGTGCCAGCAGTCGGCAGGCAAAGAACACTGAAGCTTTCTTT.

V usage is TRBV10-2 and J usage is TRBJ2-1; tentatively, D is TRBD1 (5 bases). V shed 4 bases and J shed 6 bases, with 7 bases lying between them. The CDR3 is 12 amino acids. Germline V gene data show CDR1 as WSHSY and CDR2 as SAAADI. In nucleotides, the CDR3 is TGCGCCAGCAGTGCAGGGCTCAATGAGCAGTTCTTC. Translated: CASSAGLNEQFF.

The J gene is TRBJ2-5, the V gene TRBV6-1; TRBD1 matches at 7 bases. The trim removed 3 bases at V and 5 bases at J, leaving 6 bases unmatched. The CDR3 covers 14 residues. CDR1 is MNHNS, CDR2 SASEGT, per germline. The CDR3 DNA is TGTGCCAGCAGTGACGCCCTACAGGGGGAGACCCAGTACTTC. It translates to CASSDALQGETQYF.

The V call is TRBV10-2, the J call TRBJ1-5; D is unclear. This CDR3 has 14 residues. With 2 bases removed from V and 5 bases from J, the gap between germline ends came to 10 bases. CDR1 and CDR2 from the germline V gene are WSHSY and SAAADI. The CDR3: CASSELAGYQPQHF. In nucleotides, the CDR3 is TGCGCCAGCAGTGAGCTAGCAGGCTATCAGCCCCAGCATTTT.

V and J are TRBV5-1 and TRBJ2-5, with a possible D match to TRBD2 (6 bases). The length of the CDR3 is 16 residues. V shed 0 bases and J shed 4 bases, with 16 bases lying between them. CDR1 is SGHRS and CDR2 is YFSETQ in the germline V gene. The CDR3 DNA sequence: TGCGCCAGCAGCTTGGCCAGTGGAGGGCTGGGAGAGACCCAGTACTTC. Its protein is CASSLASGGLGETQYF. The full variable domain, in which reference TRBV5-1 and TRBJ2-5 provide the parts outside the CDR3, is KAGVTQTPRYLIKTRGQQVTLSCSPISGHRSVSWYQQTPGQGLQFLFEYFSETQRNKGNFPGRFSGRQFSNSRSEMNVSTLELGDSALYLCASSLASGGLGETQYFGPGTRLLVL.

This clone was recorded a few times. The chain is built from TRBV7-2 and TRBJ2-3; 7 bases agree with TRBD2. V dropped 7 bases and J dropped 5; count of bases not matched to a gene: 3. Germline V gene data show CDR1 as SGHTA and CDR2 as FQGNSA. The length of the CDR3 is 12 residues. DNA for the CDR3: TGTGCCAGCACTCCGGGGGGAGATACGCAGTATTTT. It specifies CASTPGGDTQYF.

The rearrangement uses TRBV7-9 and TRBJ1-4; 12 bases map to TRBD1. The CDR3 runs to 14 residues. Germline lookup yields CDR1 SEHNR and CDR2 FQNEAQ (reference sequence). V was clipped by 3 bases and J by 11 bases; unmatched bases: 4. The CDR3 bases are TGTGCCAGCAGCTTTGGGACAGGGGGCGGGAAACTGTTTTTT. Protein product: CASSFGTGGGKLFF.

V usage is TRBV19 and J usage is TRBJ1-5; no firm D call. The CDR3 covers 14 residues. Germline values: CDR1 LNHDA, CDR2 SQIVND (reference sequence). V shed 10 bases and J shed 11 bases, with 24 bases lying between them. The DNA for the CDR3 is TGTGCCACGGGTGGGTCAGTTCAAGGATCAGCCCAGCATTTT. Its protein is CATGGSVQGSAQHF.

V is TRBV5-6 and J is TRBJ1-1, with TRBD1 identical over 9 bases. Germline V lookup: CDR1 SGHDT, CDR2 YYEEEE. The CDR3 contains 14 residues. With V trimmed by 0 bases and J by 5 bases, 2 bases remained unmatched. For the CDR3, the DNA is TGTGCCAGCAGCTTGGACAGGGGGCGGACTGAAGCTTTCTTT. It encodes CASSLDRGRTEAFF.

This chain joins TRBV18 and TRBJ2-7, with D unresolved. V was shortened by 3 bases and J by 7 bases, with 16 bases between the two germline ends. Per the germline V gene, CDR1 is KGHSH and CDR2 is LQKENI. The CDR3 is 14 amino acids. The CDR3 coding sequence is TGTGCCAGCTCACCCCCCGAAGACACGAAGGAGCAGTACTTC. Protein product: CASSPPEDTKEQYF.

This clone occurred once. V usage is TRBV9 and J usage is TRBJ1-3, with 8 bases that match TRBD1. V dropped 3 bases and J dropped 2; count of bases not matched to a gene: 10. The CDR3 extends over 17 amino acids. CDR1 SGDLS and CDR2 YYNGEE come from the germline V gene. This chain's CDR3 is CASSASVTGGPGNTIYF. CDR3 DNA: TGTGCCAGCAGCGCATCAGTCACAGGGGGACCTGGAAACACCATATATTTT.

The V and J genes are TRBV7-2 and TRBJ2-7; D remains ambiguous. V was pared by 5 bases and J by 6 bases, with 11 bases between. The CDR3 contains 12 residues. Looked up from germline, CDR1 is SGHTA and CDR2 is FQGNSA. This CDR3 is CASSGRVGEQYF. The CDR3 DNA is TGTGCCAGCAGCGGGCGAGTGGGCGAGCAGTACTTC.

On this clone: The junction does not match germline at one end; this may be a read error. The J gene is TRBJ2-1, the V gene TRBV5-1; D might be TRBD2 (5 bases). The CDR3 has 15 amino acids. CDR1 and CDR2 from the germline V gene are SGHRS and YFSETQ. CDR3 nucleotide sequence: TGCGCCAGCAGCTTTTACCTACGGGGAAACAATGAGCGGTTCTTC. It encodes CASSFYLRGNNERFF.

The chain combines TRBV27 with TRBJ1-2; D not certain. This CDR3 has 13 residues. Looked up from germline, CDR1 is MNHEY and CDR2 is SMNVEV (reference sequence). Between the trimmed V and J ends, which lost 9 bases and 5 bases, there was a span of 16 bases. Here the CDR3 reads CASRGPGLYGYTF. DNA of the CDR3: TGTGCCAGTCGGGGTCCCGGCTTATATGGCTACACCTTC.

The CDR3 DNA sequence: TGTGCCAGCAGTGAAGGGGGGTTTGGCGGGGGGGTTTCAGATACGCAGTATTTT. Translation: CASSEGGFGGGVSDTQYF. The rearrangement uses TRBV2 and TRBJ2-3; the match to TRBD2 covers 9 bases. The CDR3 runs to 18 residues. The germline V gene has CDR1 SNHLY and CDR2 FYNNEI. Losses at the gene ends were 1 base for V and 4 bases for J; bases not matched to a gene: 12.

This chain joins TRBV6-1 and TRBJ1-2; a weak D match, TRBD1 (6 bases). Germline V gene sequence: CDR1 MNHNS, CDR2 SASEGT. This CDR3 has 14 residues. V lost 5 bases, J lost 8 bases, and 18 bases lay in between. The CDR3 coding sequence is TGTGCCAGCAGTTCCAAGGGGGGGAGGTTCGGCTACACCTTC. Amino acid sequence: CASSSKGGRFGYTF.

The V call is TRBV5-1, the J call TRBJ2-7, with 8 bases fitting TRBD1. CDR3 length: 14 residues. V gave up 3 bases and J gave up 3 bases; unmatched junction bases: 5. In germline, CDR1 is SGHRS, CDR2 YFSETQ. The DNA for the CDR3 is TGCGCCAGCAGCTCCGGGACAGGCCGCTACGAGCAGTACTTC. It translates to CASSSGTGRYEQYF.

This chain uses TRBV19 with TRBJ1-1; 7 bases align to TRBD1. Germline V gives CDR1 LNHDA, CDR2 SQIVND (reference sequence). The CDR3 extends over 14 amino acids. V gave up 3 bases and J gave up 1 base; unmatched junction bases: 2. CDR3 nucleotide sequence: TGTGCCAGTAGTATGGGGACAGCGAACACTGAAGCTTTCTTT. Translating it yields CASSMGTANTEAFF.

The chain uses TRBV5-1 and TRBJ2-5, with D tentatively TRBD1 (6 bases). Germline V lookup: CDR1 SGHRS, CDR2 YFSETQ. Trimming removed 0 bases from V and 7 bases from J, with 16 bases in between. CDR3 size: 15 residues. In DNA, the CDR3 is TGCGCCAGCAGCTTGGCCAACAGGGCCGAGAGGACCCAGTACTTC. Its translation: CASSLANRAERTQYF.

V gene TRBV2 combines with J gene TRBJ1-1; 7 nucleotides agree with TRBD1. The CDR3 runs 16 residues. Germline CDR1 and CDR2: SNHLY and FYNNEI. V lost 2 bases and J lost 4; bases outside the gene matches: 10. The CDR3, as DNA: TGTGCCAGCAGTGAACTGGGGCAGGGGGATGTCACTGAAGCTTTCTTT. Translating gives CASSELGQGDVTEAFF.

A few counts support this clone. The gene calls are TRBV2 and TRBJ2-7, with 8 bases matching TRBD1. V gave up 6 bases and J gave up 6 bases; unmatched junction bases: 7. This CDR3 has 13 amino acids. The germline V gene has CDR1 SNHLY and CDR2 FYNNEI. The DNA of the CDR3 is TGTGCCAGCAGGGGCAGGGGGCTTCTCGAGCAGTACTTC. The encoded protein is CASRGRGLLEQYF.

This rearrangement joins TRBV6-4 to TRBJ2-5, with 12 bases identical to TRBD1. Trimming cost V 2 bases and J 5 bases; bases outside gene matches: 3. CDR1 is MRHNA, CDR2 SNTAGT, per germline. The CDR3 covers 15 residues. The CDR3 is CASSDGTGGAETQYF. CDR3 nucleotide sequence: TGTGCCAGCAGTGACGGGACAGGGGGCGCGGAGACCCAGTACTTC.